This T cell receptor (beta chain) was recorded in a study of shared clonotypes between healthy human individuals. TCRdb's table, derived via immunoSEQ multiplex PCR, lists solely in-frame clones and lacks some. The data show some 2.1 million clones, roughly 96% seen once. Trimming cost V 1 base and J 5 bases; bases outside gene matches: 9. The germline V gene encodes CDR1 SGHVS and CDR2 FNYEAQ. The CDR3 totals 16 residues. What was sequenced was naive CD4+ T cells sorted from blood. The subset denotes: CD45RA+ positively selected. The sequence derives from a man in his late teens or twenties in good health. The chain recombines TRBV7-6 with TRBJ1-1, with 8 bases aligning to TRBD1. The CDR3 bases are TGTGCCAGCAGCTTAGGACCAGGACAGGGTGGGACTGAAGCTTTCTTT. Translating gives CASSLGPGQGGTEAFF.